This T cell receptor (beta chain) was documented in a study of circulating and synovial CD4+ cells in juvenile arthritis. Assay: immunoSEQ multiplex PCR; the TCRdb copy retains only in-frame clones and omits some. The profile shows approximately 36,000 clones, about 94% of them singletons. Findings of the study overall: Bulk blood CD4 samples held at least an order of magnitude more or fewer genomes than CPL.

Remarks on this clone: Its antigen is unidentified.

The CDR3 spans 13 residues. Trimming took 4 bases from V and 16 from J, leaving 20 bases between them. CDR1 is SGHVS, CDR2 FNYEAQ, per germline. The TCR originated in a human donor with juvenile idiopathic arthritis. The sequenced sample consisted of CD4+ T cells from blood. This chain links TRBV7-6 with TRBJ1-5, with D perhaps TRBD1 (6 bases). CDR3 region: CASSSTTMGQIHF. The CDR3, as DNA: TGTGCCAGCAGCTCCACGACGATGGGACAAATCCATTTT. Using reference TRBV7-6 and TRBJ1-5 for the parts outside the CDR3, the full variable domain is GAGVSQSPRYKVTKRGQDVALRCDPISGHVSLYWYRQALGQGPEFLTYFNYEAQQDKSGLPNDRFSAERPEGSISTLTIQRTEQRDSAMYRCASSSTTMGQIHFGDGTRLSIL.